This T cell receptor beta chain was sequenced during a study of cytomegalovirus exposure and HLA in healthy donors. Regarding this clone: Antigen: not known.

The CDR3 is 14 amino acids. Germline V gives CDR1 GTSNPN, CDR2 SVGIG (reference sequence). V was cut by 0 bases and J by 2 bases, with 11 bases left in between. The repertoire was sequenced with immunoSEQ multiplex PCR; TCRdb's copy has only in-frame clones and lacks some. The sample holds approximately 59,000 clones; roughly 92% are singletons and the top ten take less than 6%. General study findings and limits: Some TCR beta chains (roughly 160 of them) were listed as cytomegalovirus-associated. Generally TCR sequences proved uncommon, though certain public TCRs appeared in numerous donors.

Sequencing was performed on PBMCs. The genes are TRBV30 and TRBJ2-7; weak D call: TRBD1 (6 bases). The receptor was derived from a man between 18 and 35 years old in good health and CMV-seropositive. This chain's CDR3 is CAWSVKGDTYEQYF. The CDR3 DNA is TGTGCCTGGAGTGTCAAGGGGGATACCTACGAGCAGTACTTC.